This T cell receptor (beta chain) derives from a study of shared clonotypes between healthy human individuals. Findings and caveats of the study: Several donors held about 5% of naive CD4 clonotypes in common. Donor scarcity curtailed the genetic and exposure-history diversity represented herein.

Germline V gene lookup returns CDR1 MGHRA and CDR2 YSYEKL. V lost 3 bases and J lost 1, with 15 bases in between. The CDR3 spans 17 residues. In the original workflow: ImmunoSEQ gave junction-only sequences without quality scores, so filtering differed. Data came from immunoSEQ multiplex PCR; TCRdb stores just in-frame clones and leaves some out. That table supplies the V and J calls and clone size; D and trimming were determined from the DNA. Of over 2 million clones listed, roughly 90% are singletons. With respect to this clone: Its antigen remains unidentified.

The gene calls are TRBV4-1 and TRBJ2-2; D remains ambiguous. The receptor was derived from a young man in good health. Some clones in this sample may be carry-over from other donors' samples. The source material was naive CD4+ T cells from PBMCs. Noted subset: CD45RA+ positively selected. Written as DNA, the CDR3 is TGCGCCAGCAGCCATCCCCCCGGTGGATGGAACACCGGGGAGCTGTTTTTT. It yields the protein CASSHPPGGWNTGELFF.